One sample yielded the 14 T cell receptor beta chains listed below, sequenced in a study of T cell repertoires in cytomegalovirus infection. TCRdb reanalysed the reads using MiXCR and keeps one entry per CDR3 protein. This table holds about half a million distinct CDR3 sequences, roughly a third found once. Their cognate antigens are unknown. Sequences were derived from cultured PBMCs, sampled from culture after CMV antigen stimulation. These receptors originate from a human donor in good health (CMV status not recorded). Some clones in this sample may be carry-over from other donors' samples.

The chain joins TRBV11-3 to TRBJ1-1, with D maybe TRBD1 (5 bases). Germline V gene lookup returns CDR1 SGHNT and CDR2 YENEEA. V was pared by 5 bases and J by 3 bases, with 16 bases between. The CDR3 runs 15 residues. The chain's CDR3 is CASSPTPRGDTEAFF. The DNA for the CDR3 is TGTGCCAGCAGCCCTACTCCGCGGGGGGACACTGAAGCTTTCTTT.

This chain joins TRBV4-3 and TRBJ2-3; D unresolved. This CDR3 has 12 residues. CDR1 and CDR2 (germline): LGHNA, YSLEER. Trimming removed 2 bases from V and 5 bases from J, with 5 bases in between. CDR3: CASSQRRDTQYF. DNA of the CDR3: TGCGCCAGCAGCCAACGTAGAGATACGCAGTATTTT.

This rearrangement joins TRBV24-1 to TRBJ2-1; D is unclear. This CDR3 has 12 residues. The germline gives CDR1 KGHDR, CDR2 SFDVKD. Trimming stripped 5 bases from V and 7 bases from J, with 8 bases between. The DNA for the CDR3 is TGTGCCACCAGTGTGGCGGAGAATGAGCAGTTCTTC. It specifies CATSVAENEQFF.

This clonotype was counted many times. This chain links TRBV7-8 with TRBJ2-3; D unclear. V lost 1 base to trimming and J lost 1 base, with 9 bases between them. Looked up from germline, CDR1 is SGHVS and CDR2 is FQNEAQ. The CDR3 spans 15 residues. The CDR3 here is CASSLGGSRTDTQYF. CDR3 in DNA: TGTGCCAGCAGCTTAGGCGGTAGCCGCACAGATACGCAGTATTTT.

This rearrangement joins TRBV7-8 to TRBJ2-3, with TRBD2 matching over 10 bases. Germline assignment: CDR1 SGHVS and CDR2 FQNEAQ. The CDR3 covers 14 residues. Trimming at V came to 5 bases and at J to 11 bases, leaving 10 bases not matched to a gene. The CDR3 loop is CASSPSGGTRRQYF. The CDR3 nucleotides read TGTGCCAGCAGCCCTAGCGGGGGTACAAGACGGCAGTATTTT.

This chain joins TRBV6-4 and TRBJ2-3, with D maybe TRBD2 (5 bases). Germline V gene data show CDR1 as MRHNA and CDR2 as SNTAGT. With 2 bases removed from V and 1 base from J, the gap between germline ends came to 10 bases. The CDR3 totals 15 residues. Here the CDR3 DNA reads TGTGCCAGCAGTGACGTGGGAGCGCGCACAGATACGCAGTATTTT. Its translation is CASSDVGARTDTQYF.

The genes are TRBV6-6 and TRBJ1-6; possible D gene TRBD1, 6 bases. Germline V CDR1 and CDR2: MNHNY, SVGAGI (reference sequence). There are 13 residues in the CDR3. Trimming left V 8 bases short and J 5 bases short, with 10 bases between. Here the CDR3 DNA reads TGTGCCAGCCGGGACACCCATAATTCACCCCTCCACTTT. Residues: CASRDTHNSPLHF.

The chain joins TRBV6-5 to TRBJ1-2, with D possibly being TRBD1 (5 bases). CDR3 length: 15 amino acids. Trimming took 0 bases from V and 7 from J, leaving 15 bases between them. Germline lookup yields CDR1 MNHEY and CDR2 SVGAGI. The CDR3, as DNA: TGTGCCAGCAGTTACTCCGGGGGTTCGTTTCGTGGCTACACCTTC. Amino acid sequence: CASSYSGGSFRGYTF.

A few counts support this clonotype. The rearrangement uses TRBV27 and TRBJ1-6; 8 nucleotides align to TRBD1. Losses at the gene ends were 7 bases for V and 6 bases for J; bases not matched to a gene: 14. The CDR3 covers 17 residues. Germline V CDR1 and CDR2: MNHEY, SMNVEV (reference sequence). CDR3 in DNA: TGTGCCAGCATAGACACTGGACAGGGAACGGCTAATTCACCCCTCCACTTT. Encoded protein: CASIDTGQGTANSPLHF.

This clonotype was found a few times. The chain links TRBV7-2 to TRBJ2-3; D possibly corresponds to TRBD2 (6 bases). Germline lookup yields CDR1 SGHTA and CDR2 FQGNSA. Trimming took 5 bases from V and 2 from J, leaving 11 bases between them. The CDR3 has 14 residues. The CDR3: CASSRGVTTDTQYF. The CDR3 DNA reads as TGTGCCAGCAGCCGCGGGGTAACCACAGATACGCAGTATTTT.

The gene calls are TRBV12-3 or TRBV12-4 and TRBJ2-7; TRBD1 aligns across 8 bases. V shed 10 bases, J shed 2 bases, and the junction held 4 bases outside the gene matches. The CDR3 runs to 12 residues. CDR3 in DNA: TGTGCCACCGGACAGGGCACCTACGAGCAGTACTTC. Translated, it gives CATGQGTYEQYF.

This clonotype has only a few counts. This chain connects TRBV19 to TRBJ2-1; 13 nucleotides agree with TRBD2. This CDR3 is 17 amino acids long. V lost 5 bases to trimming and J lost 8 bases; unmatched junction nucleotides: 12. Germline-derived CDR1 and CDR2 are LNHDA and SQIVND (reference sequence). CDR3 in amino acids: CASSSLPGLAGSYEQFF. CDR3 bases: TGTGCCAGTAGTTCACTACCGGGACTAGCGGGAAGCTATGAGCAGTTCTTC.

About this clonotype itself: With a much larger clone just one base away, this may be a read error. The J gene is TRBJ1-1, the V gene TRBV7-6; a weak D match, TRBD1 (5 bases). This CDR3 has 16 amino acids. Trimming stripped 5 bases from V and 3 bases from J, with 19 bases between. Germline lookup yields CDR1 SGHVS and CDR2 FNYEAQ. CDR3 in amino acids: CASSHPGTAMDTEAFF. CDR3 nucleotide sequence: TGTGCCAGCAGCCATCCCGGGACGGCTATGGACACTGAAGCTTTCTTT.

The chain uses TRBV12-3 or TRBV12-4 and TRBJ1-4, with D maybe TRBD1 (6 bases). Trimming left V 0 bases short and J 8 bases short, with 13 bases between. The CDR3 is made up of 15 amino acids. Here the CDR3 DNA reads TGTGCCAGCAGTTTAGCCAGGGGACTTGACGAAAAACTGTTTTTT. It codes for CASSLARGLDEKLFF.